These 13 T cell receptor beta chains originate from one sample sequenced in a study of CD4 T cells in relation to SARS-CoV-2 and coronaviruses. No antigen has been assigned to these receptors. Unexposed donor CD4+ T cells date from about 2011-2018, before the COVID-19 pandemic. After about ten days of culture, CD4+ T cells were isolated. Generated by immunoSEQ multiplex PCR, the TCRdb table keeps only in-frame clones and is missing some. Of 13,000 or so clones in the sample, 69% were seen once. The material sequenced was CD4+ T cells from PBMCs, cultured in vitro. These receptors originate from a human donor in good health.

The chain employs TRBV7-9 and TRBJ2-7; possibly TRBD2 for D (6 bases). The CDR3 has 14 amino acids. CDR1 is SEHNR and CDR2 is FQNEAQ in the germline V gene (reference sequence). Trimming shortened V by 4 bases and J by 5 bases, and 15 bases separated the two germline ends. In nucleotides, the CDR3 is TGTGCCAGCAGCTCCGGGACTCTTCTTGACGAGCAGTACTTC. It yields the protein CASSSGTLLDEQYF.

The J gene is TRBJ1-4, the V gene TRBV5-1; D is perhaps TRBD1 (6 bases). CDR1 is SGHRS and CDR2 is YFSETQ in the germline V gene. The CDR3 sequence is 15 residues long. Trimming took 6 bases from V and 7 from J, leaving 19 bases between them. CDR3 protein: CASKIQGGAVEKLFF. The CDR3 region has the DNA TGCGCCAGCAAAATCCAAGGGGGGGCAGTTGAAAAACTGTTTTTT.

The chain uses TRBV18 and TRBJ1-3, with 7 bases lining up with TRBD1. J was trimmed by 3 bases and V by 3 bases; bases with no gene match: 14. CDR1 is KGHSH and CDR2 is LQKENI in the germline V gene. This CDR3 is 18 amino acids long. The CDR3 DNA follows: TGTGCCAGCTCACCTCGGCAGGGGACAGCTGCAAGTGGAAACACCATATATTTT. It is translated as CASSPRQGTAASGNTIYF.

CDR3 nucleotide sequence: TGTGCCAGTAAAAGACGACAGGGGGCGAGTGGCTACACCTTC. Amino acid sequence: CASKRRQGASGYTF. The V and J genes are TRBV19 and TRBJ1-2, with 10 bases fitting TRBD1. V trimming: 7 bases; J trimming: 7 bases; junction bases outside the gene matches: 9. The CDR3 length is 14 residues. CDR1 LNHDA and CDR2 SQIVND come from the germline V gene (reference sequence).

This clone was found a few times. CDR3 sequence reads: CASSDGLGSYEQYF. The CDR3 DNA sequence: TGCGCCAGCAGTGACGGACTAGGGTCCTACGAGCAGTACTTC. The V and J genes are TRBV10-2 and TRBJ2-7; TRBD2 aligns across 7 bases. The J segment lost 1 base and the V segment lost 3 bases, leaving 3 bases of the junction unmatched. Germline CDR1 is WSHSY and CDR2 is SAAADI. The CDR3 totals 14 residues.

J is TRBJ2-1 and V is TRBV11-2; 15 nucleotides match TRBD2. CDR3 length equals 18 residues. The germline gives CDR1 SGHAT, CDR2 FQNNGV. After removal of 5 bases from V and 6 bases from J, the junction contained 11 bases not matched to a gene. CDR3 coding DNA: TGTGCCAGCAGCATTGGACTAGCGGGAGGGCCCTCTTTCAATGAGCAGTTCTTC. It is translated as CASSIGLAGGPSFNEQFF.

This clone was counted a few times. Here the CDR3 reads CASARGGDGGELFF. DNA for the CDR3: TGTGCCTCGGCCCGAGGGGGTGATGGCGGGGAGCTGTTTTTT. V gene TRBV7-9 combines with J gene TRBJ2-2; a weak D match, TRBD1 (6 bases). The CDR3 is made up of 14 amino acids. Germline assignment: CDR1 SEHNR and CDR2 FQNEAQ (reference sequence). The V and J ends lost 11 bases and 7 bases respectively, with 20 bases between them.

The chain joins TRBV10-2 to TRBJ1-6, with D perhaps TRBD1 (5 bases). V was trimmed by 6 bases and J by 8 bases, leaving 11 bases between them. This CDR3 is 13 amino acids long. Germline values: CDR1 WSHSY, CDR2 SAAADI. CDR3 coding DNA: TGCGCCAGCAGGCCCCAAGGGGATTCACCCCTCCACTTT. Its translation is CASRPQGDSPLHF.

V is TRBV12-3 or TRBV12-4 and J is TRBJ1-2, with D tentatively TRBD1 (6 bases). The CDR3 totals 13 residues. The V gene lost 7 bases and the J gene lost 4 bases, with 13 bases spanning the gap. The CDR3 region is CASTTEQGYGYTF. DNA for the CDR3: TGTGCCAGCACCACGGAACAGGGCTATGGCTACACCTTC.

The table lists this clone with a count of one. The chain recombines TRBV3-1 (or the pseudogene TRBV3-2) with TRBJ1-3; D is unclear. The germline V gene has CDR1 LGHDT and CDR2 YNNKEL (reference sequence). CDR3 length: 16 amino acids. V was clipped by 2 bases and J by 0 bases, with 11 bases between them. CDR3 residues: CASSQTAASSGNTIYF. CDR3 DNA sequence: TGTGCCAGCAGCCAAACAGCAGCGAGCTCTGGAAACACCATATATTTT.

The chain recombines TRBV27 with TRBJ2-5; D perhaps matches TRBD2 (6 bases). The V gene lost 0 bases and the J gene lost 5 bases, with 7 bases spanning the gap. Germline-derived CDR1 and CDR2 are MNHEY and SMNVEV (reference sequence). The CDR3 has 13 residues. The CDR3 DNA is TGTGCCAGCAGTTTATCAGGAGGGGAGACCCAGTACTTC. Translated: CASSLSGGETQYF.

The chain is built from TRBV6-6 and TRBJ2-3, with D possibly called TRBD1 or TRBD2 (5 bases each). In germline, CDR1 is MNHNY, CDR2 SVGAGI (reference sequence). The V and J ends lost 6 bases and 1 base respectively, with 8 bases between them. The CDR3 has 13 residues. In DNA, the CDR3 is TGTGCCAGCAGCCGGGACCGCACAGATACGCAGTATTTT. Protein sequence: CASSRDRTDTQYF.

V gene TRBV5-1 combines with J gene TRBJ2-7, with a weak D call TRBD2 (5 bases). There are 15 residues in the CDR3. V was trimmed by 4 bases and J by 0 bases, leaving 14 bases between them. From germline, CDR1 is SGHRS and CDR2 YFSETQ. DNA for the CDR3: TGCGCCAGCAGCCGAGAGGGCACCGTCTCCTACGAGCAGTACTTC. This codes for CASSREGTVSYEQYF.